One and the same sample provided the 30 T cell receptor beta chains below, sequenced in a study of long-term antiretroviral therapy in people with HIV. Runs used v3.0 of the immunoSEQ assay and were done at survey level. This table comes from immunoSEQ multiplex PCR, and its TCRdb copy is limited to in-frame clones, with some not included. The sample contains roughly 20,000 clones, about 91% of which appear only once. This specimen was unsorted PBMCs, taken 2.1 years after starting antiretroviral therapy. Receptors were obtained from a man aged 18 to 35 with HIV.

CDR3 in DNA: TGTGCCAGCAGCTTGGCCGTAGCGGGAACTTACAATGAGCAGTTCTTC. Its translation is CASSLAVAGTYNEQFF. The chain has TRBV5-8 and TRBJ2-1, with 8 bases identical to TRBD2. The CDR3 has 16 residues. V shed 0 bases and J 4 bases; nucleotides not matched to a gene: 6. Looked up from germline, CDR1 is SGHTS and CDR2 is YDEGEE.

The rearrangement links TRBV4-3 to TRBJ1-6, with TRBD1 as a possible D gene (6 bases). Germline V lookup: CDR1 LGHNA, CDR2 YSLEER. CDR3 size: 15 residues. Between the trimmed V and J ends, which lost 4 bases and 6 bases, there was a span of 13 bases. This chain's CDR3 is CASSPRTAPNSPLHF. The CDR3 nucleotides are TGCGCCAGCAGCCCGCGGACAGCCCCTAATTCACCCCTCCACTTT.

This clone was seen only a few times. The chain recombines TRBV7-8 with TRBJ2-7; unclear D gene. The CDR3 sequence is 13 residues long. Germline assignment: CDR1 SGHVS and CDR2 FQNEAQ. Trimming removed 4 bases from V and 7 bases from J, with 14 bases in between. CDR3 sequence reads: CASSYGPTVEQYF. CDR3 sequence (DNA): TGTGCCAGCAGCTACGGGCCCACCGTTGAGCAGTACTTC.

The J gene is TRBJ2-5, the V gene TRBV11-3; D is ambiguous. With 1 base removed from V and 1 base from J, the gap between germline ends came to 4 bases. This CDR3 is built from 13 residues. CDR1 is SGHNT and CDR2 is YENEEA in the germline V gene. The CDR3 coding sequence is TGTGCCAGCAGCTTAGTACCCCAAGAGACCCAGTACTTC. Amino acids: CASSLVPQETQYF.

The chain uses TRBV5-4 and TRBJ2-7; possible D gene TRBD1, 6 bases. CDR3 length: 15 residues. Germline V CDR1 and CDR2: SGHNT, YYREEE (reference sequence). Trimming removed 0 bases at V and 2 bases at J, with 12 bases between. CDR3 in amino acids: CASSLDGQSTYEQYF. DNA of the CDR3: TGTGCCAGCAGCTTGGACGGACAGTCCACCTACGAGCAGTACTTC.

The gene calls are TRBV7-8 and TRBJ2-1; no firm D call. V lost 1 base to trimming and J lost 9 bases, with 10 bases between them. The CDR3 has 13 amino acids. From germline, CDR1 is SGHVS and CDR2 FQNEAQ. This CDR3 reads CASSLGPAGEQFF. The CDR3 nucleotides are TGTGCCAGCAGCTTAGGGCCAGCAGGTGAGCAGTTCTTC.

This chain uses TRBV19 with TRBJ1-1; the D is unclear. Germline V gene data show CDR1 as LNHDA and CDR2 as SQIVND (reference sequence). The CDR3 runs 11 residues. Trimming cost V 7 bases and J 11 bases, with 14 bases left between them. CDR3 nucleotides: TGTGCCAGTACTTTGGCCTGGAAGGCTTTCTTT. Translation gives CASTLAWKAFF.

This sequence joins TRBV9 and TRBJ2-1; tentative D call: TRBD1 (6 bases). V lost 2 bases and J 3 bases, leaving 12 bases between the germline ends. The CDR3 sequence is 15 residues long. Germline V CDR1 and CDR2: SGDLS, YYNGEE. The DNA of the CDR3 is TGTGCCAGCAGCGTCCGGGACAAGTTCTACAATGAGCAGTTCTTC. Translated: CASSVRDKFYNEQFF.

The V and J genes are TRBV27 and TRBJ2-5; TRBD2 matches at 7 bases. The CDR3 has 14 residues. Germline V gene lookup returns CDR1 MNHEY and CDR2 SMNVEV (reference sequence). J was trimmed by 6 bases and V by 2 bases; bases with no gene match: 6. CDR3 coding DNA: TGTGCCAGCAGTTTAGTACCGGGAGGCAAGACCCAGTACTTC. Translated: CASSLVPGGKTQYF.

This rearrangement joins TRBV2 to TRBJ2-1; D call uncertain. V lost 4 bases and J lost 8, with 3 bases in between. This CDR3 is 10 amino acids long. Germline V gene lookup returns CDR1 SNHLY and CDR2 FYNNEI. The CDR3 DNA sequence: TGTGCCAGCAGTGGGGATGAGCAGTTCTTC. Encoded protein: CASSGDEQFF.

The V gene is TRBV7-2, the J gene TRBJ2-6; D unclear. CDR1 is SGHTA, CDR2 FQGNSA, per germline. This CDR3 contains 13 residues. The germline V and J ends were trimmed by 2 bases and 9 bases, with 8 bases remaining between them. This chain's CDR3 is CASSLSASNVLTF. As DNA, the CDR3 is TGTGCCAGCAGCTTAAGCGCTAGCAACGTCCTGACTTTC.

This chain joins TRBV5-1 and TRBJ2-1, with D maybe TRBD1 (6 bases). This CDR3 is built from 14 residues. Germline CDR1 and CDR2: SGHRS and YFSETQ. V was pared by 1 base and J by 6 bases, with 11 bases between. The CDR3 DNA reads TGCGCCAGCAGCTTGAAACAGGGTGGCAATGAGCAGTTCTTC. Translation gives CASSLKQGGNEQFF. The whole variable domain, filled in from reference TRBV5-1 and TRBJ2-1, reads KAGVTQTPRYLIKTRGQQVTLSCSPISGHRSVSWYQQTPGQGLQFLFEYFSETQRNKGNFPGRFSGRQFSNSRSEMNVSTLELGDSALYLCASSLKQGGNEQFFGPGTRLTVL.

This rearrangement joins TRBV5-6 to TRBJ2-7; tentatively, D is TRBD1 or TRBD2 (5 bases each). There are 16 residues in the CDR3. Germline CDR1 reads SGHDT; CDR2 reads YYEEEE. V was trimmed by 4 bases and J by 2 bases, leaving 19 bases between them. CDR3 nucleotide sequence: TGTGCCAGCAGCCCGGACGAAGGAAGGGGACCCTACGAGCAGTACTTC. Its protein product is CASSPDEGRGPYEQYF.

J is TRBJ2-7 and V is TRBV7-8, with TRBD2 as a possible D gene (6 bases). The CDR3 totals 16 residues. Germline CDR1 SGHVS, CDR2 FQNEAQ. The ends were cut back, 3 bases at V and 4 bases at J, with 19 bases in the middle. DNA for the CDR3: TGTGCCAGCAGCTTTACGTTTGGGGGGTCCCTTTACGAGCAGTACTTC. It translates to CASSFTFGGSLYEQYF.

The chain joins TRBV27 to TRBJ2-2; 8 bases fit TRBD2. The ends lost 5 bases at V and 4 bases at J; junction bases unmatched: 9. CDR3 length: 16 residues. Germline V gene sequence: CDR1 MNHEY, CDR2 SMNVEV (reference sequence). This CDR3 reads CASSVAGTSPTGELFF. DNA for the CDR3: TGTGCCAGCAGTGTAGCCGGGACTAGTCCCACCGGGGAGCTGTTTTTT.

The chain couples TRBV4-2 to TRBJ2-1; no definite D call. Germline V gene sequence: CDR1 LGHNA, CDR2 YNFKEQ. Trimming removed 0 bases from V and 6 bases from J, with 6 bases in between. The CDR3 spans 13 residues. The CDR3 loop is CASSQDLGNEQFF. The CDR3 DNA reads TGTGCCAGCAGCCAAGATCTTGGCAATGAGCAGTTCTTC.

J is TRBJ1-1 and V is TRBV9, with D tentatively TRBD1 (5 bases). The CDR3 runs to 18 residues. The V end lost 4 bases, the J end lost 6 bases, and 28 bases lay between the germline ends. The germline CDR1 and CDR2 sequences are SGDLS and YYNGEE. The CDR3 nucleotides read TGTGCCAGCAGCCCTCCAAACAAGCTGGGACCAAGGGGCGCTGAAGCTTTCTTT. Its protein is CASSPPNKLGPRGAEAFF.

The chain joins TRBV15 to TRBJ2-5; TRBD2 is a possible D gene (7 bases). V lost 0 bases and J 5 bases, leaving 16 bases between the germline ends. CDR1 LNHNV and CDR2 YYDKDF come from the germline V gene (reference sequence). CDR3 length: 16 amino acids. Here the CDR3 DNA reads TGTGCCACCAGCAGAGATCTCCGGGGGGCGCTGGAGACCCAGTACTTC. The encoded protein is CATSRDLRGALETQYF.

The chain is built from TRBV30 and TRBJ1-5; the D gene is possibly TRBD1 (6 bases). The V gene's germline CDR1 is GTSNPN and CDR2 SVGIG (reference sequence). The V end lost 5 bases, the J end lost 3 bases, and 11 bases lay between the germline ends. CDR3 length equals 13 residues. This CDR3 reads CAWADRNNQPQHF. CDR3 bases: TGTGCCTGGGCGGACAGAAACAATCAGCCCCAGCATTTT.

CDR3 sequence: CSVEGSATEAFF. The CDR3 nucleotides are TGCAGCGTTGAGGGGTCGGCCACTGAAGCTTTCTTT. V usage is TRBV29-1 and J usage is TRBJ1-1; unclear D gene. Trimming pared 3 bases from V and 4 bases from J, leaving 9 bases between. CDR1 and CDR2 from the germline V gene are SQVTM and ANQGSEA. This CDR3 has 12 residues.

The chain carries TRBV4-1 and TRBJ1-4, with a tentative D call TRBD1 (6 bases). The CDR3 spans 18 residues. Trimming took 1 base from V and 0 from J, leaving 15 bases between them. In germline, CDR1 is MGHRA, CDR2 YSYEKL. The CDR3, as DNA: TGCGCCAGCAGCCAAGTTCTCAGGGGCCCTGCAACTAATGAAAAACTGTTTTTT. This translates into CASSQVLRGPATNEKLFF.

The DNA for the CDR3 is TGTGCCAGCAGCCCCCCGGGTGTGGGCAATCAGCCCCAGCATTTT. Translation gives CASSPPGVGNQPQHF. The rearrangement uses TRBV7-6 and TRBJ1-5, with D uncertain. The germline V gene has CDR1 SGHVS and CDR2 FNYEAQ. This CDR3 has 15 residues. V was trimmed by 5 bases and J by 2 bases, leaving 13 bases between them.

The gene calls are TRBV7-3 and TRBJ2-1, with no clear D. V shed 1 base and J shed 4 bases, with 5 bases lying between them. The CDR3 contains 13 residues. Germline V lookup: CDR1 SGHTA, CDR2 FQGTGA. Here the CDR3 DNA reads TGTGCCAGCAGCTTAATGCTTTACAATGAGCAGTTCTTC. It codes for CASSLMLYNEQFF.

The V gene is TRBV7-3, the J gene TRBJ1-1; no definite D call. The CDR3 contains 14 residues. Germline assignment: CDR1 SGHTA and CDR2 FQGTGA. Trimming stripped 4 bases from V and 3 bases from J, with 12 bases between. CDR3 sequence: CASSSAPLDTEAFF. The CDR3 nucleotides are TGTGCCAGCAGCTCGGCGCCCCTGGACACTGAAGCTTTCTTT.

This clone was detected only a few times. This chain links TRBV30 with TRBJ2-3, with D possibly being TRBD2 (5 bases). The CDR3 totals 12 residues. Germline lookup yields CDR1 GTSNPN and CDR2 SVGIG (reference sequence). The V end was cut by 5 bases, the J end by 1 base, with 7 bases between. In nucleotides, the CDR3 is TGTGCCTGGGATAGCGGCACAGATACGCAGTATTTT. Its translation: CAWDSGTDTQYF. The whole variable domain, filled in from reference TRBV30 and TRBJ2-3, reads SQTIHQWPATLVQPVGSPLSLECTVEGTSNPNLYWYRQAAGRGLQLLFYSVGIGQISSEVPQNLSASRPQDRQFILSSKKLLLSDSGFYLCAWDSGTDTQYFGPGTRLTVL.

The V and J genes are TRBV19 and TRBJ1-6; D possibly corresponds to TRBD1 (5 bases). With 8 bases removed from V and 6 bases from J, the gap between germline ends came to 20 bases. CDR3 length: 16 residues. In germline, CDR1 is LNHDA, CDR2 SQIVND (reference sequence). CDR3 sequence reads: CASGRVVGPFNSPLHF. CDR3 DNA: TGTGCCAGTGGCAGGGTCGTCGGGCCTTTTAATTCACCCCTCCACTTT.

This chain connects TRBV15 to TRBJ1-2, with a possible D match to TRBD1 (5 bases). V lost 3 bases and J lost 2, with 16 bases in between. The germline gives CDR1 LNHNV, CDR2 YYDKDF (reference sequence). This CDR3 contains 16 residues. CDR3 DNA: TGTGCCACCAGCAGTGATGAATGGGGGTCAAACTATGGCTACACCTTC. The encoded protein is CATSSDEWGSNYGYTF.

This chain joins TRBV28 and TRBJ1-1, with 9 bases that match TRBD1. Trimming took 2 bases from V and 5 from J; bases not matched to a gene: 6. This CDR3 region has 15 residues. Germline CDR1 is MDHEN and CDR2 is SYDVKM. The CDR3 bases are TGTGCCAGCAGTTTAGAGGGGACAGGGCGGACTGAAGCTTTCTTT. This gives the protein CASSLEGTGRTEAFF.

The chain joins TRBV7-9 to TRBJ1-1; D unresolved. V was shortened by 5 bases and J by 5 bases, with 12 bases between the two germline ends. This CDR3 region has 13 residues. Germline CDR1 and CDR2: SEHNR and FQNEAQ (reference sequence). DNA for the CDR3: TGTGCCAGCAGCCTCAGCGGTAGGACTGAAGCTTTCTTT. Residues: CASSLSGRTEAFF.

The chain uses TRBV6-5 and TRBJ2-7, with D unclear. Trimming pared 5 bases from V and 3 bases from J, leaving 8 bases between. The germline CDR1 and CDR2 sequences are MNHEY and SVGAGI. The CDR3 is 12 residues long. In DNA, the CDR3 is TGTGCCAGCAGTAATTCCGGCTACGAGCAGTACTTC. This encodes CASSNSGYEQYF.